This record concerns one TCR beta chain sequence. Its specificity is not known. The data stem from a study of early T cells in non-severe SARS-CoV-2 infection. Study background: Sequencing of unsorted whole blood was done on bulk RNA, leaving chains unpaired.

General study points: VDJdb-based matching was biased toward anti-spike CD8 responses and missed private and CD4 specificities.

The TCR library protocol attached unique molecular identifiers to the individual cDNA molecules. TCRdb re-called the 5' RACE reads with MiXCR, one entry per CDR3 protein. This sample carries about 71,000 distinct CDR3 sequences, roughly an eighth of them seen once, and the ten largest clones take 11% to 15%. The CDR3 contains 14 residues. The V end lost 3 bases, the J end lost 2 bases, and 9 bases lay between the germline ends. Sequencing was carried out using whole blood. V is TRBV12-3 or TRBV12-4 and J is TRBJ2-3; the D is unclear. The sequence derives from an adult who was a healthcare worker with PCR-confirmed SARS-CoV-2 infection or an uninfected control (not recorded which). The CDR3 reads CASSFLRPTDTQYF. CDR3 DNA: TGTGCCAGCAGTTTCTTGCGGCCCACAGATACGCAGTATTTT.